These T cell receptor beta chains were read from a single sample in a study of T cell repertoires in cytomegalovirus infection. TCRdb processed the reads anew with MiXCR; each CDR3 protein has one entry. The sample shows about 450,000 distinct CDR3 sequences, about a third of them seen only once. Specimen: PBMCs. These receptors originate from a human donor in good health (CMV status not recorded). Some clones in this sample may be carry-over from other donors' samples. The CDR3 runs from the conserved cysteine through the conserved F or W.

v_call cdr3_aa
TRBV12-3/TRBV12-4 CASSPLGGNYNEQFF
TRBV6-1 CASSPVSGQFGGNQPQHF
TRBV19 CASSIDRDWWTVGELFF
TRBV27 CASSSIVQGGYTF
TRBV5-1 CASSLVGGPVAEAFF
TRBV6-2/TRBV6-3 CASSYPGGPEQFF
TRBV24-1 CATSTGANSPLHF
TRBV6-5 CASSYSGGLEQFF
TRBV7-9 CASIDRGRMNTEAFF
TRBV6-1 CASTNRNTEAFF
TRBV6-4 CASSDSRGQGADTQYF
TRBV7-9 CASRGRQGRATDTQYF
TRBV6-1 CASSEEAGMYGYTF
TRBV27 CASSLTGWGIYNSPLHF
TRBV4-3 CASSQDRGYNEQFF
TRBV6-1 CASSDNVAGASTDTQYF
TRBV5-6 CASSLEGGTNTGELFF
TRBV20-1 CSATVWGDTGELFF
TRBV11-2 CASSLDLGLEETQYF
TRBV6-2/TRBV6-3 CASSYSRDRNGEKLFF
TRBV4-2 CASSGVGGSNSPLHF
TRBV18 CASSPPSQGEQYF
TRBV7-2 CASSLGRQGGSNQPQHF
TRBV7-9 CASSLAQGHHF
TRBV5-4 CASSIDRSGANVLTF
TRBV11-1 CASSFRTGIADTQYF
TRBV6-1 CASDHLQGIYGYTF
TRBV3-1 CASSQRPYEQYF
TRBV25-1 CASSEPWGYTIYF
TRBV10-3 CAISESTDNQPQHF
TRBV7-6 CASTLERGKAETQYF
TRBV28 CASSLMGTGLSQPQHF
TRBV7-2 CARMEGNHITDTKYF
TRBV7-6 CASSPGTGNVAYEQYF
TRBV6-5 CASSYWGQETQYF
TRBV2 CASSDWGQYQETQYF
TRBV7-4 CASSHLPLLNTGELFF